This entry is about one T cell receptor beta chain. The method was immunoSEQ multiplex PCR; TCRdb's version includes in-frame clones alone and lacks a portion of them. The table has 45,000 to 65,000 clones, about 83% seen once. The sample belongs to a study of memory CD4+ T cells and cytomegalovirus serostatus. About the study: Donors were healthy Belgian adults, under ten CMV seropositive and under 30 seronegative.

Single viable CD3+CD4+CD8-CD45RO+ cells were sorted as the memory CD4+ T cells. This receptor was taken from an adult in good health and CMV-seropositive. What was sequenced was memory CD4+ T cells from blood.

The CDR3 loop reads CASRDRGSSYEQYF. For the CDR3, the DNA is TGTGCCAGCAGAGACAGGGGGTCGTCCTACGAGCAGTACTTC. The chain has TRBV2 and TRBJ2-7; 9 nucleotides match TRBD1. Looked up from germline, CDR1 is SNHLY and CDR2 is FYNNEI. The CDR3 is 14 amino acids. The trim removed 6 bases at V and 1 base at J, leaving 4 bases unmatched.